This entry lists 9 T cell receptor beta chains sequenced from one sample in a study of fetal regulatory T cell absence and autoimmunity. Assay used: immunoSEQ multiplex PCR; TCRdb lists only in-frame clones, some missing. The sample contains more than 85,000 clones, more than 70% of which appear only once. The sequencing sample was made of pancreas tissue. The receptors were sampled from a male donor with IPEX syndrome.

This clone was picked up many times. The chain has TRBV6-1 and TRBJ2-7, with 7 bases matching TRBD2. Trimming took 2 bases from V and 2 from J; bases not matched to a gene: 6. From germline, CDR1 is MNHNS and CDR2 SASEGT. The CDR3 is 15 amino acids. CDR3 sequence (DNA): TGTGCCAGCAGTGAATGGGGGGAGGGAGCCTACGAGCAGTACTTC. The encoded protein is CASSEWGEGAYEQYF.

This chain uses TRBV2 with TRBJ2-5; 9 bases match TRBD1. CDR1 and CDR2 (germline): SNHLY, FYNNEI. The CDR3 is 13 amino acids. J lost 3 bases, V lost 6 bases, and 2 bases had no gene match. The CDR3: CASSGDREETQYF. The CDR3 nucleotides are TGTGCCAGCAGCGGGGACAGGGAAGAGACCCAGTACTTC.

In this sample, this clone turned up a few times. The V call is TRBV4-1, the J call TRBJ2-3; TRBD2 might be the D (5 bases). From germline, CDR1 is MGHRA and CDR2 YSYEKL. The CDR3 sequence is 15 residues long. Trimming left V 1 base short and J 1 base short, with 9 bases between. CDR3 nucleotide sequence: TGCGCCAGCAGCCAAGTTTGGCGGGGCACAGATACGCAGTATTTT. This translates into CASSQVWRGTDTQYF.

In its sample, this clone was seen a few times. The CDR3 reads CASSPLGQRYNEQFF. In DNA, the CDR3 is TGTGCCAGCTCACCCCTGGGACAGCGTTACAATGAGCAGTTCTTC. This sequence joins TRBV18 and TRBJ2-1; 7 nucleotides align to TRBD1. The CDR3 sequence is 15 residues long. V gave up 3 bases and J gave up 4 bases; unmatched junction bases: 6. Germline CDR1 is KGHSH and CDR2 is LQKENI.

V gene TRBV6-5 combines with J gene TRBJ2-3, with 9 positions matching TRBD2. Germline trimming cut 6 bases from V and 2 bases from J; bases unmatched to any gene: 6. The length of the CDR3 is 15 residues. Per the germline V gene, CDR1 is MNHEY and CDR2 is SVGAGI. CDR3 coding DNA: TGTGCCAGCAGCCCTAGCGGGACCTACACAGATACGCAGTATTTT. Translated, it gives CASSPSGTYTDTQYF.

The chain combines TRBV4-1 with TRBJ2-6, with 8 bases aligning to TRBD2. Germline values: CDR1 MGHRA, CDR2 YSYEKL. The CDR3 has 18 amino acids. V lost 4 bases, J lost 2 bases, and 10 bases stayed unmatched. The CDR3 here is CASSPRAGATPGANVLTF. Written as DNA, the CDR3 is TGCGCCAGCAGCCCTAGAGCGGGGGCCACCCCTGGGGCCAACGTCCTGACTTTC.

This chain links TRBV9 with TRBJ2-3; 9 bases agree with TRBD2. The V and J ends lost 0 bases and 3 bases, in that order; junction bases with no gene match: 5. The length of the CDR3 is 16 residues. In germline, CDR1 is SGDLS, CDR2 YYNGEE. The CDR3 is CASSVGRGGVTDTQYF. The CDR3, as DNA: TGTGCCAGCAGCGTAGGGCGGGGGGGCGTAACAGATACGCAGTATTTT.

This clone was detected only a few times. The chain employs TRBV10-2 and TRBJ2-7, with 8 bases matching TRBD1. Per the germline V gene, CDR1 is WSHSY and CDR2 is SAAADI. Trimming removed 2 bases from V and 3 bases from J; junction bases left unmatched: 3. The CDR3 length is 14 residues. The CDR3 reads CASSERTGLYEQYF. The CDR3 DNA is TGCGCCAGCAGTGAGCGGACAGGGCTCTACGAGCAGTACTTC.

The chain has TRBV11-3 and TRBJ2-2; 8 bases align to TRBD2. CDR3 size: 17 residues. Trimming removed 6 bases from V and 7 bases from J; junction bases left unmatched: 16. The germline CDR1 and CDR2 sequences are SGHNT and YENEEA. The CDR3 nucleotides are TGTGCCAGCAGTTGGGATGGTAGCGGGGATCATGACGGGGAGCTGTTTTTT. It is translated as CASSWDGSGDHDGELFF.